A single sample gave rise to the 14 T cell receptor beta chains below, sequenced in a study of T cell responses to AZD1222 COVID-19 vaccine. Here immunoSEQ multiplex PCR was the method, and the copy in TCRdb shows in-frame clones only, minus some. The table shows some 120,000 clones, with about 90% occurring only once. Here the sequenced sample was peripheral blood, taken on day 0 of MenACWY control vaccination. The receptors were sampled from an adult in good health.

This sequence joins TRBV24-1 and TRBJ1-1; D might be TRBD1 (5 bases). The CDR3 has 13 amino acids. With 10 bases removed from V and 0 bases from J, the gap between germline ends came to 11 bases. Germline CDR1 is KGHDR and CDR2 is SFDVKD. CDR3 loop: CATRGTLNTEAFF. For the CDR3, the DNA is TGTGCCACTAGAGGGACGTTGAACACTGAAGCTTTCTTT.

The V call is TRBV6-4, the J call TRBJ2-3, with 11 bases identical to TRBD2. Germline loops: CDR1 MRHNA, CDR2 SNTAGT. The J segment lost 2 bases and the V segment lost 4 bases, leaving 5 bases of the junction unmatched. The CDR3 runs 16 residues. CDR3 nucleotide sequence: TGTGCCAGCAGTGTCCTAGCGGGGGGCTCCACAGATACGCAGTATTTT. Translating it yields CASSVLAGGSTDTQYF.

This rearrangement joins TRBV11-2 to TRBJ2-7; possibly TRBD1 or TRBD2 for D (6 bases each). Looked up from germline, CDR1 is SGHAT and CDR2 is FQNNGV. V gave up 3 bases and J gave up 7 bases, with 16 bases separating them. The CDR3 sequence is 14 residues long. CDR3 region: CASSLRGTPWEQYV. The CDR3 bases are TGTGCCAGCAGCTTGAGGGGGACTCCATGGGAGCAGTACGTC.

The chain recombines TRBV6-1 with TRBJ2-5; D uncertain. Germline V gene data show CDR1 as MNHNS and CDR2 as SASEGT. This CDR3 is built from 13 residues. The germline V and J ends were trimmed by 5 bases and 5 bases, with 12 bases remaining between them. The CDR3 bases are TGTGCCAGCAGTTATCAGTGGCTGGAGACCCAGTACTTC. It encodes CASSYQWLETQYF.

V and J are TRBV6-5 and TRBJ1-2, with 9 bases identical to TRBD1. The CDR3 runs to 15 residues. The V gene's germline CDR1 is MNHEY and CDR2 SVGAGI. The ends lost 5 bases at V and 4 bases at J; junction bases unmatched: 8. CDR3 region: CASSPGGQGLYGYTF. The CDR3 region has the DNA TGTGCCAGCAGTCCCGGGGGACAGGGACTCTATGGCTACACCTTC.

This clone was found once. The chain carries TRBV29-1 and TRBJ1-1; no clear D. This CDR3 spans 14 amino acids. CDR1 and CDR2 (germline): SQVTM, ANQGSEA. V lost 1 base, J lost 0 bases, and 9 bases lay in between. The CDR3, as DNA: TGCAGCGTTGAAGTCGCAGCTATGAACACTGAAGCTTTCTTT. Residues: CSVEVAAMNTEAFF.

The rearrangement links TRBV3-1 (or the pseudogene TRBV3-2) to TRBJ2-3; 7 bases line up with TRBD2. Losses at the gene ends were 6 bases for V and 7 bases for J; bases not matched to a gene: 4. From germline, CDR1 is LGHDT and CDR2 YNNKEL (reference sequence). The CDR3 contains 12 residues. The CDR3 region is CASRAGPNTQYF. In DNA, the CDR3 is TGTGCCAGCAGAGCGGGACCAAATACGCAGTATTTT.

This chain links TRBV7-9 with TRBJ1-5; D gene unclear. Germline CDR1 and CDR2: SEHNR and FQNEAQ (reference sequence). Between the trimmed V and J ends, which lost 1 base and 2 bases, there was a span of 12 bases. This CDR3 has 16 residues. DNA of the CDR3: TGTGCCAGCAGCTTAGGCGGAGGGAAGGGCAATCAGCCCCAGCATTTT. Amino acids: CASSLGGGKGNQPQHF. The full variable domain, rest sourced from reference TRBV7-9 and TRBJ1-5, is DTGVSQNPRHKITKRGQNVTFRCDPISEHNRLYWYRQTLGQGPEFLTYFQNEAQLEKSRLLSDRFSAERPKGSFSTLEIQRTEQGDSAMYLCASSLGGGKGNQPQHFGDGTRLSIL.

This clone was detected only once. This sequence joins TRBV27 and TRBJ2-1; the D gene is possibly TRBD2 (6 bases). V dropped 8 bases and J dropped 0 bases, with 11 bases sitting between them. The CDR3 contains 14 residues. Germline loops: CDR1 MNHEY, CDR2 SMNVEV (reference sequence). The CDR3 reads CASATGLSYNEQFF. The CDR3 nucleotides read TGTGCCAGCGCCACGGGACTCTCCTACAATGAGCAGTTCTTC.

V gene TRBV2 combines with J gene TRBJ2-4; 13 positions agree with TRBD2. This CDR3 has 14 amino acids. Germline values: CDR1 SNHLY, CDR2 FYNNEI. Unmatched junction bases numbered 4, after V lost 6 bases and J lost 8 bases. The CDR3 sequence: CASSRTSGSDIQYF. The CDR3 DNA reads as TGTGCCAGCAGCCGGACTAGCGGGAGTGACATTCAGTACTTC.

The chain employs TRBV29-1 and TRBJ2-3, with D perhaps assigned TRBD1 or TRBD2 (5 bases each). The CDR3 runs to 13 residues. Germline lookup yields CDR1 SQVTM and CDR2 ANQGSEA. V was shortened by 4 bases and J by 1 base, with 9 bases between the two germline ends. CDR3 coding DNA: TGCAGCGTTGGGCAGGGAGGCACAGATACGCAGTATTTT. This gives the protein CSVGQGGTDTQYF.

In DNA, the CDR3 is TGTGCCAGCAGTTTTGCGAACCGGGGCACAGATACGCAGTATTTT. This encodes CASSFANRGTDTQYF. The V call is TRBV28, the J call TRBJ2-3; no clear D gene. V lost 3 bases and J lost 1, with 11 bases in between. From germline, CDR1 is MDHEN and CDR2 SYDVKM. CDR3 size: 15 residues.

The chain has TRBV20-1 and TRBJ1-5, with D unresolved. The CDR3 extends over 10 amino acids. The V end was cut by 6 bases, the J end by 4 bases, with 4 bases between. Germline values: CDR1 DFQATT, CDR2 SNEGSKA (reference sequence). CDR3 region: CSAANQPQHF. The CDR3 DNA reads TGCAGTGCCGCGAATCAGCCCCAGCATTTT.

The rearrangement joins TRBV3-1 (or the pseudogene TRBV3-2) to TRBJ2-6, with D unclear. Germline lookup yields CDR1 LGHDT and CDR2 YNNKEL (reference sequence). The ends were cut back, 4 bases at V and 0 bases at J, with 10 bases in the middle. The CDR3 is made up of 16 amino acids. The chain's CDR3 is CASSPTRSSGANVLTF. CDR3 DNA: TGTGCCAGCAGCCCCACCCGGAGCTCTGGGGCCAACGTCCTGACTTTC.